The next 2 T cell receptor beta chains were all read from a single sample in a study of identical twins. A single record per CDR3 protein comes from TCRdb applying MiXCR to the 5' RACE reads. The data hold fewer than 550,000 distinct CDR3 sequences, with roughly 15% observed a single time. These data are also associated with another study on yellow fever vaccine responses in identical twins.

The sample taken for sequencing was CD4+ T cells sorted from blood. Receptor source: a young woman in good health.

This clonotype showed up just a few times. The chain combines TRBV20-1 with TRBJ2-3; TRBD1 might be the D (5 bases). V was trimmed by 3 bases and J by 4 bases, leaving 14 bases between them. The length of the CDR3 is 14 residues. Per germline, CDR1 DFQATT and CDR2 SNEGSKA (reference sequence). CDR3 nucleotides: TGCAGTGCTAGCTCTCTCCAGGGCCCAGATACGCAGTATTTT. It codes for CSASSLQGPDTQYF.

This clonotype has just a few counts. V gene TRBV24-1 combines with J gene TRBJ2-2; the D gene is possibly TRBD2 (5 bases). This CDR3 contains 15 residues. Germline V gene data show CDR1 as KGHDR and CDR2 as SFDVKD. V lost 2 bases, J lost 4 bases, and 10 bases lay in between. The CDR3: CATSDSPRGTGELFF. In nucleotides, the CDR3 is TGTGCCACCAGTGATTCCCCCCGGGGCACCGGGGAGCTGTTTTTT.